This TCR beta chain originates from a study of shared clonotypes between healthy human individuals. This table comes from immunoSEQ multiplex PCR, and its TCRdb copy is limited to in-frame clones, with some not included. The data contain about a million clones, approximately 76% of them singletons. V lost 7 bases and J 2 bases, leaving 12 bases between the germline ends. The germline gives CDR1 GTSNPN, CDR2 SVGIG (reference sequence). The CDR3 length is 12 residues. The rearrangement links TRBV30 to TRBJ2-7, with D perhaps TRBD2 (5 bases). The TCR originated in a man aged 18 to 29 in good health. Sequences were obtained from memory CD4+ T cells sorted from blood. Subset described: CD45RA-negative fraction. CDR3 DNA: TGTGCCTCCGGAGGCGTAACCTACGAGCAGTACTTC. This encodes CASGGVTYEQYF.